This T cell receptor (beta chain) came from a study of T cells in Graves' hyperthyroidism and ophthalmopathy. Germline assignment: CDR1 LNHDA and CDR2 SQIVND (reference sequence). The CDR3 runs to 14 residues. V shed 3 bases and J shed 5 bases, with 11 bases lying between them. RNA transcripts yielded amplified TCR beta CDR3 regions. First-round RT-PCR with HTBI primers amplified the TCR CDR3 region. TCRdb redid the calling of the multiplex PCR reads with MiXCR, one entry per CDR3 protein. The sample consists of tens of thousands of distinct CDR3 sequences, 49% of them appearing once. This clonotype was counted a few times.

The sequence derives from a woman aged 45-65 years with Graves' hyperthyroidism that later progressed to Graves' ophthalmopathy. The rearrangement uses TRBV19 and TRBJ1-5, with a tentative D call TRBD1 (5 bases). The sequencing input was blood. CDR3 nucleotide sequence: TGTGCCAGTAGTATGTACCAGGGCCATCAGCCCCAGCATTTT. Protein: CASSMYQGHQPQHF. Full variable domain (remainder filled in from reference TRBV19 and TRBJ1-5): DGGITQSPKYLFRKEGQNVTLSCEQNLNHDAMYWYRQDPGQGLRLIYYSQIVNDFQKGDIAEGYSVSREKKESFPLTVTSAQKNPTAFYLCASSMYQGHQPQHFGDGTRLSIL.